These 15 T cell receptor beta chains came from one sample sequenced in a study of blood T cells in healthy people across ages. The second PCR ran roughly 6 to 11 cycles with a sample-barcoded 5' primer and J-beta primers. TCRdb recomputed calls from the 5' RACE reads with MiXCR, one row per CDR3 protein. The sample has about 1,800,000 distinct CDR3 sequences; 28% are singletons. The specimen was blood. The receptors stem from a woman aged 25 to 39 in good health.

Of note for this clonotype: One end of the junction varies from germline; a read error may be responsible. The rearrangement uses TRBV9 and TRBJ2-4; no clear D. CDR3 length: 14 residues. In germline, CDR1 is SGDLS, CDR2 YYNGEE. The CDR3 region is CASSVDGFPLGHTF. In DNA form, the CDR3 reads TGCGCCAGCAGCGTAGACGGATTCCCCTTAGGCCACACCTTC.

The V call is TRBV5-1, the J call TRBJ1-1; D not resolved. The germline gives CDR1 SGHRS, CDR2 YFSETQ. The CDR3 has 14 residues. V was shortened by 2 bases and J by 3 bases, with 11 bases between the two germline ends. The CDR3, as DNA: TGCGCCAGCAGCTTTTCGGGGTGGGACACTGAAGCTTTCTTT. It specifies CASSFSGWDTEAFF.

This rearrangement joins TRBV20-1 to TRBJ2-5, with D hard to call. V lost 2 bases, J lost 2 bases, and 15 bases lay in between. The CDR3 consists of 15 residues. Germline assignment: CDR1 DFQATT and CDR2 SNEGSKA (reference sequence). The CDR3 nucleotides are TGCAGTGCTAGACGAAGGGCACTGAATCAAGAGACCCAGTACTTC. Its translation: CSARRRALNQETQYF.

The chain employs TRBV10-2 and TRBJ2-5, with 11 bases aligning to TRBD2. Germline V gene data show CDR1 as WSHSY and CDR2 as SAAADI. Germline trimming cut 0 bases from V and 5 bases from J; bases unmatched to any gene: 5. The CDR3 loop spans 16 amino acids. In nucleotides, the CDR3 is TGCGCCAGCAGTGAGTCTAGCGGGGGGGCCAAGGAGACCCAGTACTTC. As protein: CASSESSGGAKETQYF.

The V call is TRBV4-1, the J call TRBJ2-5, with a possible D match to TRBD1 (6 bases). The better agreement between TRBJ2-7 and the DNA end casts doubt on the J call. The CDR3 runs to 15 residues. Germline CDR1 and CDR2: MGHRA and YSYEKL. This CDR3 is CASSQEGTGHYEQYF. The CDR3 nucleotides read TGCGCCAGCAGCCAAGAAGGCACAGGGCATTACGAGCAGTACTTC.

V usage is TRBV5-4 and J usage is TRBJ2-7, with 7 bases matching TRBD2. Trimming took 4 bases from V and 3 from J; bases not matched to a gene: 10. The CDR3 is 15 amino acids. Germline V CDR1 and CDR2: SGHNT, YYREEE (reference sequence). The CDR3 here is CASSTRGSGIYEQYF. The CDR3 DNA reads as TGTGCCAGCAGCACGCGGGGGTCGGGAATCTACGAGCAGTACTTC.

This clonotype showed up just a few times. The chain couples TRBV28 to TRBJ2-1; 9 nucleotides align to TRBD2. CDR1 and CDR2 (germline): MDHEN, SYDVKM. V lost 7 bases to trimming and J lost 8 bases; unmatched junction nucleotides: 12. The CDR3 is 15 residues long. The DNA of the CDR3 is TGTGCCAGCAAATCCCTCCTGCGGGGGGGCGATGAGCAGTTCTTC. It encodes CASKSLLRGGDEQFF.

The rearrangement links TRBV5-1 to TRBJ1-1; 10 positions match TRBD1. Germline lookup yields CDR1 SGHRS and CDR2 YFSETQ. The CDR3 consists of 15 residues. The J segment lost 4 bases and the V segment lost 4 bases, leaving 7 bases of the junction unmatched. CDR3: CASSPTGGLGTEAFF. The CDR3 DNA reads TGCGCCAGCAGCCCGACAGGGGGCTTGGGCACTGAAGCTTTCTTT.

On this clonotype: Its ends do not fully match the called genes, so a read error is possible. This chain links TRBV7-9 with TRBJ2-3; D gene uncertain. The V gene's germline CDR1 is SEHNR and CDR2 FQNEAQ (reference sequence). The CDR3 loop spans 15 amino acids. CDR3 in amino acids: CASSLGDQEQHTQYF. CDR3 nucleotides: TGTGCCAGCAGTTTAGGCGATCAGGAACAACATACGCAGTATTTT.

In the case of this clonotype: The junction departs from germline at one end; a sequencing error may be responsible. V usage is TRBV28 and J usage is TRBJ2-7; the D call may be TRBD1 or TRBD2 (7 bases each). The CDR3 has 14 amino acids. The V gene's germline CDR1 is MDHEN and CDR2 SYDVKM. The CDR3 protein is CVSRGGTEYYEQYF. CDR3 nucleotides: TGTGTCAGCAGGGGGGGGACAGAGTACTACGAGCAGTACTTC.

This clonotype has ten or more counts. The CDR3 nucleotides read TGTGCCATCAGTGAAGGGACGGCGATCGGCGAGCAGTACTTC. This translates into CAISEGTAIGEQYF. The chain combines TRBV10-3 with TRBJ2-7; perhaps D is TRBD1 or TRBD2 (5 bases each). The germline gives CDR1 ENHRY, CDR2 SYGVKD. Trimming pared 3 bases from V and 6 bases from J, leaving 15 bases between. CDR3 length equals 14 residues.

This rearrangement joins TRBV29-1 to TRBJ1-2, with TRBD1 matching 7 bases. The junction had 13 bases not matched to a gene; V was cut back by 6 bases and J by 12 bases. CDR3 length: 12 amino acids. The germline gives CDR1 SQVTM, CDR2 ANQGSEA. The CDR3 loop is CSVTTGRLRNTF. CDR3 nucleotides: TGCAGCGTGACGACAGGGAGACTGCGCAACACCTTC.

This clonotype was counted a single time. The chain carries TRBV12-3 or TRBV12-4 and TRBJ2-5; D uncertain. Trimming removed 4 bases from V and 7 bases from J, with 10 bases in between. This CDR3 region has 12 residues. The CDR3 here is CASSSDDRTQYF. The CDR3, as DNA: TGTGCCAGCAGTTCAGACGACCGGACCCAGTACTTC.

This clonotype was found a few times. The chain links TRBV6-5 to TRBJ2-2; 9 positions agree with TRBD2. There are 17 residues in the CDR3. J was trimmed by 6 bases and V by 2 bases; bases with no gene match: 10. CDR1 is MNHEY, CDR2 SVGAGI, per germline. As DNA, the CDR3 is TGTGCCAGCAGTTACCCCCCGGGACTAGCCTACCCCGGGGAGCTGTTTTTT. Residues: CASSYPPGLAYPGELFF.

This clonotype was observed a single time. The V call is TRBV30, the J call TRBJ2-6; D ambiguous. This CDR3 has 20 amino acids. V was clipped by 1 base and J by 3 bases, with 25 bases between them. Per germline, CDR1 GTSNPN and CDR2 SVGIG (reference sequence). CDR3 DNA: TGTGCCTGGAGTGACAGCCGCATTTTTCTAACTGCGATTGGGGCCAACGTCCTGACTTTC. Protein: CAWSDSRIFLTAIGANVLTF.